This T cell receptor (beta chain) derives from a study of technical replicates of blood from several donors. Sequenced by immunoSEQ multiplex PCR; TCRdb stores in-frame clones only, minus some. The table shows around 50,000 clones, with roughly 95% occurring only once. This clone was detected a few times. CDR3 length equals 16 residues. J lost 1 base, V lost 1 base, and 1 base had no gene match. Per germline, CDR1 SEHNR and CDR2 FQNEAQ (reference sequence). The sequenced sample was T cells isolated from PBMCs. This rearrangement joins TRBV7-9 to TRBJ1-5; 10 positions agree with TRBD1. The sequence was obtained from a human donor in good health. In DNA, the CDR3 is TGTGCCAGCAGCTTAGGGACAGGGGGAAGCAATCAGCCCCAGCATTTT. Translation: CASSLGTGGSNQPQHF. Supplemented by reference TRBV7-9 and TRBJ1-5, the full variable domain reads DTGVSQNPRHKITKRGQNVTFRCDPISEHNRLYWYRQTLGQGPEFLTYFQNEAQLEKSRLLSDRFSAERPKGSFSTLEIQRTEQGDSAMYLCASSLGTGGSNQPQHFGDGTRLSIL.